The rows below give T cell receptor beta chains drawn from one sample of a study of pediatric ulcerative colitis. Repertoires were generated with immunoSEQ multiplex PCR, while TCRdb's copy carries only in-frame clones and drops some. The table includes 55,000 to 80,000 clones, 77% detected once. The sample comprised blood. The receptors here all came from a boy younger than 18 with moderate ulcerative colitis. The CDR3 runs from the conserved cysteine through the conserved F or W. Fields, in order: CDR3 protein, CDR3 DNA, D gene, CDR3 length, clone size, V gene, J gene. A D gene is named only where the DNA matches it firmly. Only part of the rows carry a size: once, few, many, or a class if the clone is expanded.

CDR3aa: CASSFREPYSNQPQHF
CDR3nt: TGTGCCAGCAGCTTCCGGGAACCCTATAGCAATCAGCCCCAGCATTTT
d_gene: .
len: 16
abundance: .
v_gene: TRBV5-8
j_gene: TRBJ1-5

CDR3aa: CSVEALGNEQFF
CDR3nt: TGCAGCGTTGAAGCGCTAGGCAATGAGCAGTTCTTC
d_gene: .
len: 12
abundance: .
v_gene: TRBV29-1
j_gene: TRBJ2-1

CDR3aa: CASSFPGTSGQETQYF
CDR3nt: TGTGCCAGCAGCTTCCCCGGGACTAGCGGACAAGAGACCCAGTACTTC
d_gene: TRBD2
len: 16
abundance: .
v_gene: TRBV5-6
j_gene: TRBJ2-5

CDR3aa: CATSRVAGDSPLHF
CDR3nt: TGTGCCACCAGCAGAGTGGCAGGAGACTCACCCCTCCACTTT
d_gene: .
len: 14
abundance: .
v_gene: TRBV15
j_gene: TRBJ1-6

CDR3aa: CASSRRQEVADTQYF
CDR3nt: TGCGCCAGCAGCCGAAGACAGGAGGTGGCAGATACGCAGTATTTT
d_gene: .
len: 15
abundance: few
v_gene: TRBV4-1
j_gene: TRBJ2-3

CDR3aa: CASSQGPGQGSTEAFF
CDR3nt: TGCGCCAGCAGCCAAGGCCCGGGACAGGGAAGCACTGAAGCTTTCTTT
d_gene: TRBD1
len: 16
abundance: once
v_gene: TRBV4-3
j_gene: TRBJ1-1

CDR3aa: CATSPTEIYYGYTF
CDR3nt: TGTGCCACCAGCCCCACCGAGATCTATTATGGCTACACCTTC
d_gene: .
len: 14
abundance: .
v_gene: TRBV15
j_gene: TRBJ1-2

CDR3aa: CASRILSYGYTF
CDR3nt: TGTGCCAGCAGGATCCTAAGCTATGGCTACACCTTC
d_gene: .
len: 12
abundance: .
v_gene: TRBV6-6
j_gene: TRBJ1-2

CDR3aa: CATQGAEKLFF
CDR3nt: TGTGCCACGCAGGGGGCTGAAAAACTGTTTTTT
d_gene: TRBD1
len: 11
abundance: .
v_gene: TRBV7-9
j_gene: TRBJ1-4

CDR3aa: CASSVEEIAGNSMQFF
CDR3nt: TGTGCCAGCAGCGTAGAGGAAATAGCGGGAAATTCTATGCAGTTCTTC
d_gene: TRBD2
len: 16
abundance: .
v_gene: TRBV9
j_gene: TRBJ2-1